The 3 T cell receptor beta chains below all came from one sample that was sequenced in a study of blood T cell repertoires in COVID-19 (dated by TCRdb to the early 2020s). Preparation of the library involved the immunoSEQ multiplex PCR assay. This is the immuneACCESS table as TCRdb keeps it, with only in-frame sequences that have V and J called. A part of the clones is gone; compared with another copy, unresolved V genes explain less than half, and the rest is unexplained. This sample lists hundreds of thousands of clones; more than 70% were detected once. 2% to 2.5% of the sample lies in the top ten. The sequenced sample was peripheral blood. Receptor source: a woman aged 60 to 75 with COVID-19, enrolled during active disease.

The chain is built from TRBV10-3 and TRBJ1-5; D is unresolved. The CDR3 spans 16 residues. Trimming stripped 0 bases from V and 0 bases from J, with 9 bases between. The germline V gene has CDR1 ENHRY and CDR2 SYGVKD. CDR3 sequence: CAISESGGPSNQPQHF. CDR3 nucleotide sequence: TGTGCCATCAGTGAGTCAGGAGGACCTAGCAATCAGCCCCAGCATTTT.

The chain links TRBV6-6 to TRBJ2-2, with 8 bases that match TRBD2. V dropped 4 bases and J dropped 6; count of bases not matched to a gene: 10. Germline CDR1 MNHNY, CDR2 SVGAGI (reference sequence). CDR3 size: 16 residues. The CDR3 protein is CASSWEQGLGAGELFF. The CDR3 coding sequence is TGTGCCAGCAGTTGGGAGCAGGGACTAGGCGCCGGGGAGCTGTTTTTT.

The rearrangement links TRBV6-5 to TRBJ2-4; D possibly corresponds to TRBD1 (6 bases). Germline assignment: CDR1 MNHEY and CDR2 SVGAGI. Trimming took off 2 bases at V and 8 bases at J, with 10 bases between the two ends. CDR3 length: 13 amino acids. CDR3 bases: TGTGCCAGCAGTTACGAACAGGGAGACATTCAGTACTTC. The encoded protein is CASSYEQGDIQYF.